This TCR beta chain was identified in a study of blood T cell repertoires in COVID-19. On the study more broadly: Material from acute and convalescent COVID-19 was sourced from the United States, Italy and Spain. Nucleic acid was either cDNA or gDNA, and it came from T cells, B-cell-depleted T cells, or PBMCs.

The repertoire was sequenced with immunoSEQ multiplex PCR; TCRdb's copy has only in-frame clones and lacks some. This sample carries about 130,000 clones, roughly four fifths of them seen once, and the ten largest clones take approximately 10%. Sequenced: peripheral blood. The TCR sequence derives from a human donor in a cohort sampled during active COVID-19.

Here the CDR3 reads CAWNGHSQGDTQYF. The DNA for the CDR3 is TGTGCCTGGAATGGACACTCCCAGGGAGATACGCAGTATTTT. The genes are TRBV30 and TRBJ2-3; D possibly corresponds to TRBD1 (5 bases). Per germline, CDR1 GTSNPN and CDR2 SVGIG (reference sequence). The germline V and J ends were trimmed by 4 bases and 5 bases, with 16 bases remaining between them. The CDR3 has 14 residues.